The 4 T cell receptor beta chains below come from one sample, sequenced in a study of T-cell reconstitution after alpha-beta-depleted transplantation in children. During its preparation, the TCRbeta library received unique molecular identifiers. TCRdb recomputed calls from the PCR reads with MiXCR, one row per CDR3 protein. Among around 370,000 distinct CDR3 sequences listed, under 13% were seen once. The sample here was PBMCs from the stem cell graft donor, taken from the stem cell graft. The receptors were sampled from a human donor who donated a stem cell graft to a child with acute lymphoblastic leukemia.

This clonotype was recorded a few times. The V and J genes are TRBV12-3 or TRBV12-4 and TRBJ2-5; 11 bases line up with TRBD2. The CDR3 has 15 residues. J gave up 4 bases and V 6 bases, and 7 bases lay outside the gene matches. CDR3 region: CASRVSTSGIETQYF. The CDR3 coding sequence is TGTGCCAGCAGGGTATCGACTAGCGGGATAGAGACCCAGTACTTC.

The sample holds a few counts of this clonotype. The gene calls are TRBV29-1 and TRBJ2-7; the match to TRBD2 covers 10 bases. The CDR3 sequence is 13 residues long. Germline assignment: CDR1 SQVTM and CDR2 ANQGSEA. V shed 7 bases and J 6 bases; nucleotides not matched to a gene: 9. CDR3 nucleotides: TGCAGCGGGGGAGCGGGAGGGCGCTTCGAGCAGTACTTC. Protein sequence: CSGGAGGRFEQYF.

The chain combines TRBV25-1 with TRBJ2-7; D is unresolved. Germline CDR1 MGHDK, CDR2 SYGVNS. The CDR3 totals 15 residues. Trimming took 1 base from V and 3 from J, leaving 13 bases between them. The DNA of the CDR3 is TGTGCCAGCAGTGAATCGGTGGGTACCTTCTACGAGCAGTACTTC. Translating it yields CASSESVGTFYEQYF.

This clonotype was seen only a few times. This chain joins TRBV6-1 and TRBJ2-3; no clear D gene. V was shortened by 6 bases and J by 5 bases, with 12 bases between the two germline ends. Germline V gene sequence: CDR1 MNHNS, CDR2 SASEGT. This CDR3 comprises 13 residues. CDR3 region: CASSTPLVDTQYF. The CDR3 coding sequence is TGTGCCAGCAGCACACCCTTAGTAGATACGCAGTATTTT.